This T cell receptor beta chain appears in the sequencing data of a study of blood T cells in healthy people across ages. General study points: Both higher diversity and more naive CD4+ cells marked long-lived donors when set against aged donors.

Germline lookup yields CDR1 SGDLS and CDR2 YYNGEE. CDR3 length: 17 residues. V was trimmed by 4 bases and J by 3 bases, leaving 17 bases between them. A note on this clonotype: Its antigen is unidentified.

A second PCR of about 7 to 11 cycles used a sample-barcoded 5' primer and a J-beta primer mix. TCRdb re-analysed the 5' RACE reads in MiXCR, keeping a single row per CDR3 protein. This sample has over a million distinct CDR3 sequences, with almost 25% found just once. The same data also went into a second study, on T cells of mothers and their children. That work states: Slightly higher overlap, not significant, was seen in related mother-child pairs than in unrelated pairs.

The TCR originated in a girl aged 2 to 9 in good health. Material for sequencing was blood. This chain connects TRBV9 to TRBJ2-6; TRBD1 or TRBD2 may be the D gene (5 bases each). The CDR3 spells CASSPRGVGGGANVLTF. The CDR3 region has the DNA TGTGCCAGCAGCCCGCGAGGGGTTGGAGGTGGGGCCAACGTCCTGACTTTC.